This passage covers 18 T cell receptor beta chains from one sample sequenced in a study of metastatic and nonmetastatic thyroid tumors. Before thyroid surgery, none of the patients had received any treatment. TCRdb re-analyzed the PCR reads using MiXCR. Found here are fewer than 40,000 clones, roughly 15% of them singletons; the top ten hold around 20%. Material: blood. These receptor sequences come from a male donor with papillary thyroid cancer or a benign thyroid nodule (not recorded which). Some clones in this sample may be carry-over from other donors' samples.

This clone was seen ten or more times. The chain is built from TRBV19 and TRBJ1-6; D might be TRBD1 (5 bases). The V gene lost 3 bases and the J gene lost 7 bases, with 10 bases spanning the gap. This CDR3 comprises 14 residues. Per germline, CDR1 LNHDA and CDR2 SQIVND (reference sequence). The chain's CDR3 is CASSMGRANSPLHF. Written as DNA, the CDR3 is TGTGCCAGTAGTATGGGCAGGGCGAATTCACCCCTCCACTTT.

There are many counts of this clone. This chain uses TRBV11-3 with TRBJ2-1; 8 bases fit TRBD1. With 5 bases clipped from V and 5 bases from J, the junction kept 5 bases outside the gene matches. Germline loops: CDR1 SGHNT, CDR2 YENEEA. This CDR3 comprises 14 residues. The CDR3 reads CASSGTGPNNEQFF. For the CDR3, the DNA is TGTGCCAGCAGCGGGACAGGCCCCAACAATGAGCAGTTCTTC.

This clone occurred many times. The CDR3 here is CASSMGTGTGELFF. Here the CDR3 DNA reads TGTGCCAGTAGTATGGGGACAGGGACCGGGGAGCTGTTTTTT. V and J are TRBV19 and TRBJ2-2; 9 positions agree with TRBD1. The length of the CDR3 is 14 residues. Looked up from germline, CDR1 is LNHDA and CDR2 is SQIVND (reference sequence). The ends lost 3 bases at V and 5 bases at J; junction bases unmatched: 1.

At least ten counts were recorded for this clone. The rearrangement joins TRBV7-8 to TRBJ2-7; D is ambiguous. Germline values: CDR1 SGHVS, CDR2 FQNEAQ. Trimming shortened V by 2 bases and J by 1 base, and 15 bases separated the two germline ends. The CDR3 extends over 16 amino acids. The CDR3 region has the DNA TGTGCCAGCAGCTTACAGGCGTACGGACCGTCCTACGAGCAGTACTTC. This codes for CASSLQAYGPSYEQYF.

This clone was found many times. The chain has TRBV27 and TRBJ2-3; D may be TRBD1 (6 bases). Trimming cost V 5 bases and J 4 bases, with 19 bases left between them. CDR3 size: 16 residues. Germline-derived CDR1 and CDR2 are MNHEY and SMNVEV (reference sequence). CDR3 nucleotides: TGTGCCAGCAGTCCCAGAGAGGGGGTCCCATCAGATACGCAGTATTTT. This codes for CASSPREGVPSDTQYF.

This clone has a count of ten or more. The chain carries TRBV20-1 and TRBJ2-1, with unresolved D. Trimming removed 0 bases from V and 5 bases from J, with 14 bases in between. The germline CDR1 and CDR2 sequences are DFQATT and SNEGSKA (reference sequence). This CDR3 has 15 residues. DNA for the CDR3: TGCAGTGCTAGAGATCAGAAGGGTTCGGACAATGAGCAGTTCTTC. As protein: CSARDQKGSDNEQFF.

This clone was seen many times. J is TRBJ2-7 and V is TRBV5-1, with D tentatively TRBD1 or TRBD2 (5 bases each). V was cut by 4 bases and J by 3 bases, with 14 bases left in between. This CDR3 has 14 amino acids. CDR1 and CDR2 (germline): SGHRS, YFSETQ. The CDR3 spells CASSVSGTVYEQYF. Here the CDR3 DNA reads TGCGCCAGCAGCGTGTCCGGGACGGTCTACGAGCAGTACTTC.

This clone has a count of ten or more. The chain has TRBV6-4 and TRBJ2-7; 8 bases fit TRBD2. Germline values: CDR1 MRHNA, CDR2 SNTAGT. The CDR3 covers 16 residues. V lost 7 bases, J lost 0 bases, and 11 bases stayed unmatched. The CDR3 bases are TGTGCCAGCATCCCCGGGCTAGCGGGCGTCTCCTACGAGCAGTACTTC. Encoded protein: CASIPGLAGVSYEQYF.

V is TRBV12-3 or TRBV12-4 and J is TRBJ2-2; possible D gene TRBD2, 6 bases. CDR3 size: 15 residues. Trimming removed 3 bases at V and 9 bases at J, with 17 bases between. The CDR3 reads CASSFAGFVTWELFF. The DNA of the CDR3 is TGTGCCAGCAGTTTTGCGGGATTCGTTACCTGGGAGCTGTTTTTT.

V is TRBV7-8 and J is TRBJ1-1; no firm D call. Trimming removed 5 bases at V and 1 base at J, with 8 bases between. Germline-derived CDR1 and CDR2 are SGHVS and FQNEAQ. The length of the CDR3 is 13 residues. CDR3 sequence reads: CASSATRNTEAFF. CDR3 sequence (DNA): TGTGCCAGCAGCGCCACACGGAACACTGAAGCTTTCTTT. Full variable domain (missing parts from reference TRBV7-8 and TRBJ1-1): GAGVSQSPRYKVAKRGQDVALRCDPISGHVSLFWYQQALGQGPEFLTYFQNEAQLDKSGLPSDRFFAERPEGSVSTLKIQRTQQEDSAVYLCASSATRNTEAFFGQGTRLTVV.

This clone was seen many times. This chain links TRBV20-1 with TRBJ2-1; the match to TRBD1 covers 9 bases. J gave up 3 bases and V 5 bases, and 8 bases lay outside the gene matches. Germline V CDR1 and CDR2: DFQATT, SNEGSKA (reference sequence). The CDR3 has 15 residues. Written as DNA, the CDR3 is TGCAGTGCTCCCCCGGGACAGGGTGTCTACAATGAGCAGTTCTTC. It translates to CSAPPGQGVYNEQFF.

The table lists this clone with many counts. The chain joins TRBV20-1 to TRBJ2-7; TRBD2 agrees at 8 bases. This CDR3 is built from 15 residues. The V and J ends lost 5 bases and 0 bases, in that order; junction bases with no gene match: 9. CDR1 is DFQATT, CDR2 SNEGSKA, per germline (reference sequence). Here the CDR3 DNA reads TGCAGTGCTGGAAGACTAGCGTTTAGCTCCTACGAGCAGTACTTC. This gives the protein CSAGRLAFSSYEQYF.

This clone has at least ten counts. The V and J genes are TRBV6-2 or TRBV6-3 and TRBJ2-1; 9 bases line up with TRBD1. V gave up 2 bases and J gave up 8 bases; unmatched junction bases: 10. This CDR3 has 16 amino acids. CDR1 MNHEY and CDR2 SVGEGT come from the germline V gene. Here the CDR3 reads CASSYPPGQGLDEQFF. In DNA form, the CDR3 reads TGTGCCAGCAGTTACCCACCGGGACAGGGACTGGATGAGCAGTTCTTC.

The J gene is TRBJ2-1, the V gene TRBV20-1, with D perhaps matching TRBD1 (6 bases). The CDR3 consists of 14 residues. V gave up 1 base and J gave up 7 bases, with 14 bases separating them. Germline values: CDR1 DFQATT, CDR2 SNEGSKA (reference sequence). Written as DNA, the CDR3 is TGCAGTGCTAGAGGTCCCAGGGGTAGAAATGAGCAGTTCTTC. This sequence encodes CSARGPRGRNEQFF.

As to this clone: A read error may account for a junction end that differs from germline. The chain carries TRBV5-5 and TRBJ2-7, with D maybe TRBD2 (5 bases). Per the germline V gene, CDR1 is SGHKS and CDR2 is YYEKEE (reference sequence). CDR3 length equals 16 residues. The CDR3 nucleotides are TGTGCCAGCATCTTGCTCCCGGGGTACGGAGACGACGAGCAGTACTTC. It yields the protein CASILLPGYGDDEQYF. The full variable domain, in which reference TRBV5-5 and TRBJ2-7 provide the parts outside the CDR3, is DAGVTQSPTHLIKTRGQQVTLRCSPISGHKSVSWYQQVLGQGPQFIFQYYEKEERGRGNFPDRFSARQFPNYSSELNVNALLLGDSALYLCASILLPGYGDDEQYFGPGTRLTVT.

This clone was observed at least ten times. The rearrangement joins TRBV28 to TRBJ2-1; 14 bases are a match to TRBD2. The CDR3 sequence is 16 residues long. Germline CDR1 is MDHEN and CDR2 is SYDVKM. The V gene end was trimmed by 4 bases and the J gene end by 6 bases; junction bases not matched to a gene: 5. The CDR3 loop reads CASSSTSGRAANEQFF. The CDR3 DNA sequence: TGTGCCAGCAGTTCGACTAGCGGGAGGGCCGCCAATGAGCAGTTCTTC.

J is TRBJ2-7 and V is TRBV27; D is perhaps TRBD1 (5 bases). Germline V CDR1 and CDR2: MNHEY, SMNVEV (reference sequence). The CDR3 covers 14 residues. Trimming left V 6 bases short and J 2 bases short, with 14 bases between. The DNA of the CDR3 is TGTGCCAGCAGCGACAGCCGCAAACCCTACGAGCAGTACTTC. Translation: CASSDSRKPYEQYF.

The chain combines TRBV19 with TRBJ2-1, with a weak D call TRBD1 (5 bases). CDR3 size: 14 residues. Germline assignment: CDR1 LNHDA and CDR2 SQIVND (reference sequence). Trimming took 4 bases from V and 2 from J, leaving 9 bases between them. CDR3 in DNA: TGTGCCAGTAGTAAGACAGAAACCTACAATGAGCAGTTCTTC. Its protein is CASSKTETYNEQFF. The complete variable domain, with remaining parts taken from reference TRBV19 and TRBJ2-1, reads DGGITQSPKYLFRKEGQNVTLSCEQNLNHDAMYWYRQDPGQGLRLIYYSQIVNDFQKGDIAEGYSVSREKKESFPLTVTSAQKNPTAFYLCASSKTETYNEQFFGPGTRLTVL.